What follows are 21 T cell receptor beta chains derived from one specimen sequenced in a study of follicular helper T cells after annual influenza vaccination. Time point: 2015-2016 season, 7 days after influenza vaccination. The assay was immunoSEQ multiplex PCR, and TCRdb's table has in-frame clones only and misses some. The sample consists of 6,000 or so clones, roughly 76% of them appearing once. Sequencing used CXCR5- memory CD4+ T cells sorted from blood, obtained 7 days after influenza vaccination. Every receptor here comes from an adult who received the influenza vaccine.

The chain joins TRBV5-1 to TRBJ2-3; either TRBD1 or TRBD2 may fit D (6 bases each). V was pared by 0 bases and J by 4 bases, with 15 bases between. The CDR3 covers 16 residues. Germline V gene data show CDR1 as SGHRS and CDR2 as YFSETQ. The CDR3 nucleotides read TGCGCCAGCAGCTTGGCCGAACAGGGAGGTGCAGATACGCAGTATTTT. Translated: CASSLAEQGGADTQYF.

This chain's CDR3 is CASGREKLFF. CDR3 bases: TGTGCCAGCGGGAGGGAAAAACTGTTTTTT. The J gene is TRBJ1-4, the V gene TRBV6-1; D unclear. From germline, CDR1 is MNHNS and CDR2 SASEGT. Trimming pared 8 bases from V and 8 bases from J, leaving 6 bases between. This CDR3 is 10 amino acids long.

This chain connects TRBV2 to TRBJ2-5; 8 bases align to TRBD1. The CDR3 has 16 amino acids. CDR1 is SNHLY, CDR2 FYNNEI, per germline. J was trimmed by 4 bases and V by 4 bases; bases with no gene match: 11. CDR3 coding DNA: TGTGCCAGCAGTGGAGGACAGGGATTCTTAGGAGAGACCCAGTACTTC. This gives the protein CASSGGQGFLGETQYF.

The CDR3 here is CSVGDSYEQYF. The CDR3 nucleotides read TGCAGCGTTGGGGATTCCTACGAGCAGTACTTC. This chain uses TRBV29-1 with TRBJ2-7; no clear D. CDR3 length: 11 residues. Germline CDR1 SQVTM, CDR2 ANQGSEA. The V end lost 4 bases, the J end lost 1 base, and 5 bases lay between the germline ends.

This clone was counted between two and nine times. J is TRBJ1-6 and V is TRBV6-6, with a weak D call TRBD1 (5 bases). The CDR3 loop spans 15 amino acids. Germline V gene lookup returns CDR1 MNHNY and CDR2 SVGAGI (reference sequence). Trimming stripped 2 bases from V and 7 bases from J, with 12 bases between. Written as DNA, the CDR3 is TGTGCCAGCAGTTACACCCGGGGGACGAATTCACCCCTCCACTTT. It encodes CASSYTRGTNSPLHF.

CDR3 DNA: TGTGCCAGCAGCAGGGGGTCCTCGTACAATGAGCAGTTCTTC. It is translated as CASSRGSSYNEQFF. The chain combines TRBV11-3 with TRBJ2-1; TRBD1 might be the D (6 bases). This CDR3 has 14 amino acids. V shed 5 bases and J shed 4 bases, with 12 bases lying between them. Germline V lookup: CDR1 SGHNT, CDR2 YENEEA.

The chain links TRBV6-1 to TRBJ1-1; no clear D. The V and J ends lost 5 bases and 4 bases respectively, with 11 bases between them. This CDR3 is 13 amino acids long. The V gene's germline CDR1 is MNHNS and CDR2 SASEGT. The CDR3 region is CASSSLVVTEAFF. The CDR3 DNA reads TGTGCCAGCAGTTCCTTGGTGGTCACTGAAGCTTTCTTT.

The rearrangement links TRBV5-8 to TRBJ1-3, with D unclear. The CDR3 runs 14 residues. With 9 bases removed from V and 0 bases from J, the gap between germline ends came to 13 bases. Germline lookup yields CDR1 SGHTS and CDR2 YDEGEE. In DNA form, the CDR3 reads TGTGCCATTAAGAGACCAAGCTCTGGAAACACCATATATTTT. Its protein is CAIKRPSSGNTIYF.

In this sample, this clone turned up once. The rearrangement joins TRBV6-4 to TRBJ2-5, with 7 bases identical to TRBD2. Germline V lookup: CDR1 MRHNA, CDR2 SNTAGT. This CDR3 comprises 15 residues. The ends lost 5 bases at V and 3 bases at J; junction bases unmatched: 9. The CDR3 sequence is CASSSQAGTKETQYF. The CDR3 DNA is TGTGCCAGCAGTTCCCAGGCGGGGACTAAAGAGACCCAGTACTTC.

The V and J genes are TRBV27 and TRBJ2-3; D gene unclear. Germline V gene sequence: CDR1 MNHEY, CDR2 SMNVEV (reference sequence). Trimming pared 6 bases from V and 2 bases from J, leaving 6 bases between. There are 12 residues in the CDR3. The CDR3 sequence: CASRSLTDTQYF. CDR3 sequence (DNA): TGTGCCAGCAGAAGCCTCACAGATACGCAGTATTTT.

The CDR3 DNA is TGCGCCAGCAGCGCCGGGACAGCGGGGGAGACCCAGTACTTC. This encodes CASSAGTAGETQYF. The V call is TRBV5-1, the J call TRBJ2-5; D is perhaps TRBD1 or TRBD2 (7 bases each). With 4 bases removed from V and 5 bases from J, the gap between germline ends came to 15 bases. This CDR3 has 14 residues. CDR1 and CDR2 (germline): SGHRS, YFSETQ.

The chain combines TRBV11-2 with TRBJ1-2; TRBD1 aligns across 10 bases. This CDR3 spans 18 amino acids. The germline gives CDR1 SGHAT, CDR2 FQNNGV. V lost 4 bases, J lost 7 bases, and 18 bases stayed unmatched. CDR3 loop: CASSSPPSSRQGAVGYTF. The CDR3, as DNA: TGTGCCAGCAGCTCACCCCCAAGTTCTAGACAGGGGGCGGTTGGCTACACCTTC.

The CDR3 coding sequence is TGTGCCAGCAGCTTGGTGGTAGGGGGCGCAGATACGCAGTATTTT. It yields the protein CASSLVVGGADTQYF. The chain carries TRBV5-5 and TRBJ2-3, with 7 nucleotides matching TRBD1. The CDR3 contains 15 residues. CDR1 is SGHKS, CDR2 YYEKEE, per germline (reference sequence). The ends lost 0 bases at V and 4 bases at J; junction bases unmatched: 5. Full variable domain (missing parts from reference TRBV5-5 and TRBJ2-3): DAGVTQSPTHLIKTRGQQVTLRCSPISGHKSVSWYQQVLGQGPQFIFQYYEKEERGRGNFPDRFSARQFPNYSSELNVNALLLGDSALYLCASSLVVGGADTQYFGPGTRLTVL.

This clone was observed a few times. The gene calls are TRBV5-1 and TRBJ2-5, with 7 bases fitting TRBD2. The V and J ends lost 2 bases and 5 bases, in that order; junction bases with no gene match: 6. The CDR3 length is 14 residues. CDR1 and CDR2 (germline): SGHRS, YFSETQ. CDR3 protein: CASSFSGGGETQYF. DNA of the CDR3: TGCGCCAGCAGCTTCTCGGGGGGAGGGGAGACCCAGTACTTC.

The V and J genes are TRBV6-5 and TRBJ1-2; D is ambiguous. This CDR3 has 15 residues. Germline-derived CDR1 and CDR2 are MNHEY and SVGAGI. V shed 10 bases and J shed 1 base, with 19 bases lying between them. The CDR3 DNA reads as TGTGCCACCAATCGGGCCGGATCTTATAACTATGGCTACACCTTC. It is translated as CATNRAGSYNYGYTF.

The V gene is TRBV21-1, the J gene TRBJ1-2. TRBV21-1 is assigned pseudogene status. There are 18 residues in the CDR3. CDR3 protein: CASSKACFGGTQHYGYTF. CDR3 sequence (DNA): TGTGCCAGCAGCAAAGCTTGCTTTGGGGGGACCCAGCACTATGGCTACACCTTC.

This chain joins TRBV5-1 and TRBJ2-5, with 8 bases matching TRBD1. CDR3 length: 16 amino acids. The junction had 5 bases not matched to a gene; V was cut back by 1 base and J by 0 bases. Germline CDR1 reads SGHRS; CDR2 reads YFSETQ. DNA of the CDR3: TGCGCCAGCAGCTTGTCGGGACAGGTGTACCAAGAGACCCAGTACTTC. It translates to CASSLSGQVYQETQYF.

This chain connects TRBV10-3 to TRBJ2-1; D not certain. This CDR3 comprises 14 residues. The germline V gene encodes CDR1 ENHRY and CDR2 SYGVKD. Trimming shortened V by 3 bases and J by 1 base, and 7 bases separated the two germline ends. CDR3 nucleotide sequence: TGTGCCATCAGTGATTCTAGGTCCTACAATGAGCAGTTCTTC. Amino acids: CAISDSRSYNEQFF.

J is TRBJ1-2 and V is TRBV5-1, with D hard to call. CDR3 size: 14 residues. Germline V gene data show CDR1 as SGHRS and CDR2 as YFSETQ. V was pared by 10 bases and J by 4 bases, with 20 bases between. CDR3 residues: CACPVGAAVYGYTF. In nucleotides, the CDR3 is TGCGCCTGCCCGGTGGGAGCGGCGGTCTATGGCTACACCTTC.

The J gene is TRBJ1-5, the V gene TRBV4-3; TRBD1 matches 11 bases. The CDR3 contains 18 residues. V dropped 3 bases and J dropped 0; count of bases not matched to a gene: 7. Germline V gene data show CDR1 as LGHNA and CDR2 as YSLEER. CDR3 sequence reads: CASSQGTGGSYSNQPQHF. The CDR3 DNA follows: TGCGCCAGCAGCCAGGGGACAGGGGGTAGCTATAGCAATCAGCCCCAGCATTTT.

The chain has TRBV21-1 and TRBJ1-1. TRBV21-1 is flagged as a pseudogene. There are 18 residues in the CDR3. CDR3 nucleotide sequence: TGTGCCAGCAGCAAAAGTTGGGGACCCCTTCGTAGTACCTCCGAAGCTTTCTTT. Translating it yields CASSKSWGPLRSTSEAFF.